A single sample gave rise to the 16 T cell receptor beta chains below, sequenced in a study of blood T cell repertoires in COVID-19. The method was immunoSEQ multiplex PCR; TCRdb's version includes in-frame clones alone and lacks a portion of them. The data contain around 300,000 clones, 85% to 90% of them singletons. The specimen was PBMCs or T cells enriched from blood (not recorded which). These receptors came from a young woman who had recovered from COVID-19.

This CDR3 reads CATSRDSGAEAFF. The CDR3 nucleotides read TGTGCCACCAGCAGAGATTCGGGGGCTGAAGCTTTCTTT. The V and J genes are TRBV15 and TRBJ1-1; tentatively, D is TRBD1 (5 bases). V lost 0 bases, J lost 6 bases, and 8 bases lay in between. The CDR3 spans 13 residues. Germline-derived CDR1 and CDR2 are LNHNV and YYDKDF (reference sequence).

This clone was recorded only once. V is TRBV20-1 and J is TRBJ1-5; D is unclear. The CDR3 runs to 12 residues. V lost 3 bases, J lost 3 bases, and 6 bases lay in between. Per germline, CDR1 DFQATT and CDR2 SNEGSKA (reference sequence). The chain's CDR3 is CSASVANQPQHF. The CDR3 bases are TGCAGTGCTAGTGTGGCCAATCAGCCCCAGCATTTT.

The chain uses TRBV18 and TRBJ2-5, with D perhaps matching TRBD1 (6 bases). The CDR3 extends over 16 amino acids. Germline CDR1 is KGHSH and CDR2 is LQKENI. V lost 2 bases, J lost 0 bases, and 13 bases lay in between. CDR3 region: CASSPRTELYQETQYF. In DNA, the CDR3 is TGTGCCAGCTCACCAAGGACAGAGTTGTACCAAGAGACCCAGTACTTC.

The chain combines TRBV12-3 or TRBV12-4 with TRBJ1-2; tentatively, D is TRBD1 (6 bases). This CDR3 region has 13 residues. V gave up 5 bases and J gave up 2 bases, with 9 bases separating them. For the CDR3, the DNA is TGTGCCAGCAGTCAGGGGCCAAACTATGGCTACACCTTC. It specifies CASSQGPNYGYTF.

V usage is TRBV7-2 and J usage is TRBJ1-2, with 7 bases that match TRBD1. CDR3 size: 14 residues. V trimming: 4 bases; J trimming: 5 bases; junction bases outside the gene matches: 7. Germline-derived CDR1 and CDR2 are SGHTA and FQGNSA. The CDR3 sequence: CASSSPRDSYGYTF. Written as DNA, the CDR3 is TGTGCCAGCAGCTCCCCCCGGGACAGTTATGGCTACACCTTC.

This clone appeared a single time. The chain recombines TRBV14 with TRBJ1-2; D is perhaps TRBD1 (5 bases). Germline assignment: CDR1 SGHDN and CDR2 FVKESK. CDR3 length: 17 residues. The ends were cut back, 3 bases at V and 4 bases at J, with 21 bases in the middle. The DNA of the CDR3 is TGTGCCAGCAGCCATATTGGGGGGGTACAGAGTCCCTATGGCTACACCTTC. Translating gives CASSHIGGVQSPYGYTF.

The CDR3 sequence is CAFGGPGGSTTLHF. As DNA, the CDR3 is TGTGCCTTCGGCGGCCCGGGGGGATCGACGACCCTCCACTTT. The chain combines TRBV30 with TRBJ1-6; D might be TRBD1 (5 bases). Trimming removed 7 bases from V and 14 bases from J, with 24 bases in between. The germline V gene encodes CDR1 GTSNPN and CDR2 SVGIG (reference sequence). The CDR3 is 14 residues long.

The chain is built from TRBV29-1 and TRBJ2-3; 7 bases are a match to TRBD1. Trimming took 3 bases from V and 3 from J; bases not matched to a gene: 6. Germline V CDR1 and CDR2: SQVTM, ANQGSEA. This CDR3 is 14 amino acids long. The CDR3 spells CSVDEGASTDTQYF. The CDR3 DNA sequence: TGCAGCGTTGACGAGGGGGCGAGTACAGATACGCAGTATTTT.

This clone was observed a handful of times. This chain links TRBV7-8 with TRBJ1-2; unclear D gene. CDR3 length: 17 amino acids. Between the trimmed V and J ends, which lost 2 bases and 0 bases, there was a span of 16 bases. Germline V gene data show CDR1 as SGHVS and CDR2 as FQNEAQ. The chain's CDR3 is CASSLRGSNLANYGYTF. CDR3 nucleotides: TGTGCCAGCAGCTTACGCGGGTCTAACTTAGCTAACTATGGCTACACCTTC.

The chain is built from TRBV6-4 and TRBJ1-5; D is possibly TRBD1 (5 bases). Trimming pared 5 bases from V and 2 bases from J, leaving 16 bases between. Germline loops: CDR1 MRHNA, CDR2 SNTAGT. This CDR3 comprises 16 residues. In DNA form, the CDR3 reads TGTGCCAGCAGTAAAGGGCAGGGTCTAGGCAATCAGCCCCAGCATTTT. It translates to CASSKGQGLGNQPQHF.

This rearrangement joins TRBV15 to TRBJ1-4; D is undetermined. Germline CDR1 LNHNV, CDR2 YYDKDF (reference sequence). Trimming stripped 9 bases from V and 8 bases from J, with 13 bases between. The CDR3 spans 12 residues. The CDR3 sequence is CATSRAGEKLFF. For the CDR3, the DNA is TGTGCCACTTCCCGGGCGGGAGAAAAACTGTTTTTT.

The V gene is TRBV29-1, the J gene TRBJ2-5; TRBD2 is a possible D gene (5 bases). Trimming stripped 2 bases from V and 5 bases from J, with 9 bases between. The CDR3 consists of 12 residues. Germline V gene sequence: CDR1 SQVTM, CDR2 ANQGSEA. CDR3: CSVERPGETQYF. The CDR3 DNA sequence: TGCAGCGTTGAACGACCGGGGGAGACCCAGTACTTC.

The CDR3 is CAWSAGAGGYTF. In DNA, the CDR3 is TGTGCCTGGAGCGCAGGGGCGGGTGGCTACACCTTC. The chain combines TRBV30 with TRBJ1-2; TRBD1 is a possible D gene (6 bases). CDR3 size: 12 residues. Germline V lookup: CDR1 GTSNPN, CDR2 SVGIG (reference sequence). Trimming took 3 bases from V and 7 from J, leaving 12 bases between them.

The chain has TRBV7-9 and TRBJ1-2; D may be TRBD1 (6 bases). The CDR3 totals 16 residues. Germline loops: CDR1 SEHNR, CDR2 FQNEAQ (reference sequence). V was cut by 1 base and J by 2 bases, with 14 bases left in between. CDR3 region: CASSLGVGAPNYGYTF. CDR3 coding DNA: TGTGCCAGCAGCTTAGGAGTGGGGGCCCCGAACTATGGCTACACCTTC.

The CDR3 bases are TGTGCCAGCAGCCGCGGGACTAGAGAGACCCAGTACTTC. It codes for CASSRGTRETQYF. The rearrangement uses TRBV12-3 or TRBV12-4 and TRBJ2-5; 8 positions agree with TRBD2. The CDR3 consists of 13 residues. With V trimmed by 6 bases and J by 4 bases, 4 bases remained unmatched.

The chain uses TRBV10-3 and TRBJ1-6; D possibly corresponds to TRBD1 (5 bases). In germline, CDR1 is ENHRY, CDR2 SYGVKD. V was shortened by 0 bases and J by 10 bases, with 16 bases between the two germline ends. CDR3 size: 16 residues. CDR3 region: CAISESKGDKVSPLHF. For the CDR3, the DNA is TGTGCCATCAGTGAGTCTAAAGGGGATAAGGTGTCACCCCTCCACTTT.